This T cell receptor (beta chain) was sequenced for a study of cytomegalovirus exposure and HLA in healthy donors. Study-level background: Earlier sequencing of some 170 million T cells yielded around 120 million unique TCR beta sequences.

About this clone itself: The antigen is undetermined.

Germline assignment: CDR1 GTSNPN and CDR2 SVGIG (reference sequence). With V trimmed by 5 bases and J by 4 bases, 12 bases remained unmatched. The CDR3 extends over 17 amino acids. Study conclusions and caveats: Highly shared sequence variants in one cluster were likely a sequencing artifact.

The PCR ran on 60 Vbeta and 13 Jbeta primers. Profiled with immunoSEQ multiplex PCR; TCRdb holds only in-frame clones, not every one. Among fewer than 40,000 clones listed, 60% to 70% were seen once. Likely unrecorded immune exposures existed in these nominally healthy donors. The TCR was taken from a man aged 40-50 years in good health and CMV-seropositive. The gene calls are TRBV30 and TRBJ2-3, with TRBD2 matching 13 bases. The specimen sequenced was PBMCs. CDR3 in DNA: TGTGCCTGGGTCAATACTAGCGGGGGGGCCGAAGCAGATACGCAGTATTTT. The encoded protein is CAWVNTSGGAEADTQYF.